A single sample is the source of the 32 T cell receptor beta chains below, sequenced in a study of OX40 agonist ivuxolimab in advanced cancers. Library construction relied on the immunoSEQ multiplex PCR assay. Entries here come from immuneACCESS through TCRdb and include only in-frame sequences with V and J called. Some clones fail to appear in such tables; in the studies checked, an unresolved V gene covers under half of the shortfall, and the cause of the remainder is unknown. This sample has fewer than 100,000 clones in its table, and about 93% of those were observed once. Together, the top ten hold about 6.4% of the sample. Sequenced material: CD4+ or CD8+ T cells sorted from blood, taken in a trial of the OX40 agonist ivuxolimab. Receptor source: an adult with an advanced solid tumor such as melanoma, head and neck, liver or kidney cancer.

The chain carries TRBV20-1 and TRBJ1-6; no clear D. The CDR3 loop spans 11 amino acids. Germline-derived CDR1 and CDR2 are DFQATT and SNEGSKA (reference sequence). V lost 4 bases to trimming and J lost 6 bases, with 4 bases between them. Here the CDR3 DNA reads TGCAGTGCTAAGGCTAATTCACCCCTCCACTTT. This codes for CSAKANSPLHF.

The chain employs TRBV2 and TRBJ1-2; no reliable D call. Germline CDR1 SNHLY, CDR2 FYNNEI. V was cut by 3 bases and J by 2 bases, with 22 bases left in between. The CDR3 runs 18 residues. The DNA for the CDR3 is TGTGCCAGCAGTGATGCGTTGTTGGCAGAAGGTTGGAACTATGGCTACACCTTC. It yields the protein CASSDALLAEGWNYGYTF.

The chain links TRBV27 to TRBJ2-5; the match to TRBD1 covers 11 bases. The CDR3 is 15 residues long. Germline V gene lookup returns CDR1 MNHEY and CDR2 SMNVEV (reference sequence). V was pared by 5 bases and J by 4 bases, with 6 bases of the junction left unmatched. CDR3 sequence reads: CASSDGTGGLETQYF. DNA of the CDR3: TGTGCCAGCAGTGACGGGACAGGGGGATTAGAGACCCAGTACTTC.

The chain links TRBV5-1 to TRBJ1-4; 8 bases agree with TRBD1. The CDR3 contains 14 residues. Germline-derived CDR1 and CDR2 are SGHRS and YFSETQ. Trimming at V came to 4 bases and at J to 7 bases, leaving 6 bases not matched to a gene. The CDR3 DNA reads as TGCGCCAGCAGCCCCGGACAGGGTGGTGAAAAACTGTTTTTT. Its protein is CASSPGQGGEKLFF. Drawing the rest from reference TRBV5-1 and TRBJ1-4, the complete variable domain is KAGVTQTPRYLIKTRGQQVTLSCSPISGHRSVSWYQQTPGQGLQFLFEYFSETQRNKGNFPGRFSGRQFSNSRSEMNVSTLELGDSALYLCASSPGQGGEKLFFGSGTQLSVL.

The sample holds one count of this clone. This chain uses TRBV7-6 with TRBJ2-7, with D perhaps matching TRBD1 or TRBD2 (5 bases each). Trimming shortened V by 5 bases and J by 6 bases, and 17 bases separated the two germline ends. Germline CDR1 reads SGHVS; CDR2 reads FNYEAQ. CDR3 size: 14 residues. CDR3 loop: CASSLEPGPTEQYF. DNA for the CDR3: TGTGCCAGCAGCCTAGAGCCGGGACCCACCGAGCAGTACTTC. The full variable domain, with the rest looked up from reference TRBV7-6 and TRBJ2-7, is GAGVSQSPRYKVTKRGQDVALRCDPISGHVSLYWYRQALGQGPEFLTYFNYEAQQDKSGLPNDRFSAERPEGSISTLTIQRTEQRDSAMYRCASSLEPGPTEQYFGPGTRLTVT.

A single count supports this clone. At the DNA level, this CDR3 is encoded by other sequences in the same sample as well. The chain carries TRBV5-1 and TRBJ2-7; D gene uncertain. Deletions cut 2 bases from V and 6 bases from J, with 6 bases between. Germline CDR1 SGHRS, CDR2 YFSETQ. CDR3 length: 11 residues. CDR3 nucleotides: TGCGCCAGCAGCTTTGGTGGCGAGCAGTACTTC. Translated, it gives CASSFGGEQYF.

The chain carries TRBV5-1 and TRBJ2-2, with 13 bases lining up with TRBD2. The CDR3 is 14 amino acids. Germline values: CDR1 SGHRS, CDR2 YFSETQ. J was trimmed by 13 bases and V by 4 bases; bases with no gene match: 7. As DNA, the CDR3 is TGCGCCAGCAGCCCGAGGGGGACTAGCGGGATGCTGTTTTTT. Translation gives CASSPRGTSGMLFF.

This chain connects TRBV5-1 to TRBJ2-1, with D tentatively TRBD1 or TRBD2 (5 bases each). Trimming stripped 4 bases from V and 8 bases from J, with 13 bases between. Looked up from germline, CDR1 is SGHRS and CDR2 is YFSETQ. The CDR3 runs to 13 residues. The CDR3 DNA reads TGCGCCAGCAGCCCGGGGCTGATCGATGAGCAGTTCTTC. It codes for CASSPGLIDEQFF.

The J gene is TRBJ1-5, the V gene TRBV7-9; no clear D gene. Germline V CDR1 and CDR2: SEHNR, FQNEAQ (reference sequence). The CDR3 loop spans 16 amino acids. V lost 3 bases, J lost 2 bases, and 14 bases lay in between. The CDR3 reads CASSLGGISGNQPQHF. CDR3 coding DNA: TGTGCCAGCAGCTTGGGAGGCATTTCTGGCAATCAGCCCCAGCATTTT.

Here the CDR3 DNA reads TGTGCCAGCAGCAGGGCCCCAAATGAAAAACTGTTTTTT. It translates to CASSRAPNEKLFF. The V call is TRBV27, the J call TRBJ1-4; TRBD1 might be the D (5 bases). CDR3 length equals 13 residues. V was clipped by 6 bases and J by 5 bases, with 10 bases between them. Germline values: CDR1 MNHEY, CDR2 SMNVEV (reference sequence).

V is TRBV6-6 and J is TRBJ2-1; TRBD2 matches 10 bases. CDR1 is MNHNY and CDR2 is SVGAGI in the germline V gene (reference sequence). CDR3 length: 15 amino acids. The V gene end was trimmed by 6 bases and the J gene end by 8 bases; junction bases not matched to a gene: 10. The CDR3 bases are TGTGCCAGCAGGAGACTAAGCGGGGGGGCGGATGAGCAGTTCTTC. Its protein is CASRRLSGGADEQFF.

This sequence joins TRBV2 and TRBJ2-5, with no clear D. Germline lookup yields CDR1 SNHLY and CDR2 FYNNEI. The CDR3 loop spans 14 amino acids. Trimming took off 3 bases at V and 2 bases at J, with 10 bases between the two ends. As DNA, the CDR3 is TGTGCCAGCAGTGATGAACTACCTCAAGAGACCCAGTACTTC. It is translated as CASSDELPQETQYF.

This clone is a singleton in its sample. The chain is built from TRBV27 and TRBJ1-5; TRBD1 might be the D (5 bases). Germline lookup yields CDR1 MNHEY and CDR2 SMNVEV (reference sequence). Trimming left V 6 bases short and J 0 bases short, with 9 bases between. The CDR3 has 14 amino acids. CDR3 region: CASRQGVSNQPQHF. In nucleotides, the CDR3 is TGTGCCAGCAGGCAGGGTGTTAGCAATCAGCCCCAGCATTTT.

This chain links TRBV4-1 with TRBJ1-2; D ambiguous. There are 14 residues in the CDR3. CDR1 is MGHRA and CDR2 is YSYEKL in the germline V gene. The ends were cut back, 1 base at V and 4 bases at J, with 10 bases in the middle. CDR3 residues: CASSQVMGLYGYTF. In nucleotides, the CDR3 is TGCGCCAGCAGCCAAGTAATGGGTCTCTATGGCTACACCTTC.

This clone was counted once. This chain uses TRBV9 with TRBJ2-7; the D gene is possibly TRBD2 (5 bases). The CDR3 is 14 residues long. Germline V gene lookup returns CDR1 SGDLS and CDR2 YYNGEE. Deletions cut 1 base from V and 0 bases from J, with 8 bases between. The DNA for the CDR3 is TGTGCCAGCAGCGTACTAGCCTTCTCCTACGAGCAGTACTTC. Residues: CASSVLAFSYEQYF. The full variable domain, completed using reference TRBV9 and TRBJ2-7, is DSGVTQTPKHLITATGQRVTLRCSPRSGDLSVYWYQQSLDQGLQFLIQYYNGEERAKGNILERFSAQQFPDLHSELNLSSLELGDSALYFCASSVLAFSYEQYFGPGTRLTVT.

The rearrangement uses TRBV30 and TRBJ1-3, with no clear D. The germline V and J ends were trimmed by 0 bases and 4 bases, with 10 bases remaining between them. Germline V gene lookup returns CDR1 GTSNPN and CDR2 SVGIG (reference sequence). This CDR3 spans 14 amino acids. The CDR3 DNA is TGTGCCTGGAGTGTTCCGGGGTACGGAAACACCATATATTTT. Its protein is CAWSVPGYGNTIYF.

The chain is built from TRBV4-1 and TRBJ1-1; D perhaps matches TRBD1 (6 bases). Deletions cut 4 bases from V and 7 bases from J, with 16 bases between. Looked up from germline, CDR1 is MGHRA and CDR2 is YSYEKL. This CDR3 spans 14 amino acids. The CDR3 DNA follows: TGCGCCAGCAGCCCGATCGGTTGGGGGCTTGAAGCTTTCTTT. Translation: CASSPIGWGLEAFF.

The CDR3 region has the DNA TGTGCCAGCAGTGCCGGCGGGGGCAATTTTGCCCAGTACTTC. Residues: CASSAGGGNFAQYF. The chain uses TRBV2 and TRBJ2-5; D is perhaps TRBD2 (7 bases). Germline V CDR1 and CDR2: SNHLY, FYNNEI. The CDR3 consists of 14 residues. Trimming cost V 4 bases and J 9 bases, with 18 bases left between them.

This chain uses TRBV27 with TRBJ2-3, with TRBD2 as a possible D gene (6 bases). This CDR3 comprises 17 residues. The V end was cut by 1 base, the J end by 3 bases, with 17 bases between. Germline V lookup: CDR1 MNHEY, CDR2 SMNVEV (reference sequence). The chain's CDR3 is CASSLFGGGAATDTQYF. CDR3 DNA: TGTGCCAGCAGTTTATTCGGGGGAGGCGCCGCGACAGATACGCAGTATTTT.

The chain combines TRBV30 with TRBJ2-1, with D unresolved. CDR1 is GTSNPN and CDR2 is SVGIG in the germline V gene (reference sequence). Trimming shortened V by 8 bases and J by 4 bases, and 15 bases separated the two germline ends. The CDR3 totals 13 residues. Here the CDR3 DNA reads TGTGCCACAACGTTACAGAGTTACAATGAGCAGTTCTTC. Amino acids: CATTLQSYNEQFF.

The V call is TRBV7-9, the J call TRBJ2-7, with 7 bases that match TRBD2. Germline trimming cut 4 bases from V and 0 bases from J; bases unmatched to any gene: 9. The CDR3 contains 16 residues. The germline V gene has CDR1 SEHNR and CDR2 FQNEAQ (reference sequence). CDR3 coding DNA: TGTGCCAGCAGCTCCCGGGGAGGGGAGCCCTCCTACGAGCAGTACTTC. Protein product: CASSSRGGEPSYEQYF.

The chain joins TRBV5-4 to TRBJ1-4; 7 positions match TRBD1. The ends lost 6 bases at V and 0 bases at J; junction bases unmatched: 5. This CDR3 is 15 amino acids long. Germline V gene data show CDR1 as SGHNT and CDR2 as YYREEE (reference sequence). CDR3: CASTPGTATNEKLFF. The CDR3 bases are TGTGCCAGCACACCCGGGACAGCAACTAATGAAAAACTGTTTTTT.

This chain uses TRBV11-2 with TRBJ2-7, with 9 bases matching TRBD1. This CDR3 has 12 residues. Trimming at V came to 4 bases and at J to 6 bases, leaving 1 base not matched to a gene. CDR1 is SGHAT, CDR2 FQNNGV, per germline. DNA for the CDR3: TGTGCCAGCAGCTGGACAGGGGCCGAGCAGTACTTC. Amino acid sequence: CASSWTGAEQYF. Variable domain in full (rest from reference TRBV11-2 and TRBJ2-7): EAGVAQSPRYKIIEKRQSVAFWCNPISGHATLYWYQQILGQGPKLLIQFQNNGVVDDSQLPKDRFSAERLKGVDSTLKIQPAKLEDSAVYLCASSWTGAEQYFGPGTRLTVT.

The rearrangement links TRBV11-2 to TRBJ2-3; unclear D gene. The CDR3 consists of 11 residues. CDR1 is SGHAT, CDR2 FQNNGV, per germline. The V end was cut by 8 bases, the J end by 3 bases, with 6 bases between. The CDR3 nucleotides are TGTGCCAGCTACGGGACAGATACGCAGTATTTT. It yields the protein CASYGTDTQYF.

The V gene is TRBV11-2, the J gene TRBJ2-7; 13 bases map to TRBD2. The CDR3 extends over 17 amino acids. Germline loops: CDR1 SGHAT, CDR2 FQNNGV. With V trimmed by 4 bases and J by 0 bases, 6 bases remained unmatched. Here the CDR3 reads CASSSGLAGASSYEQYF. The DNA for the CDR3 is TGTGCCAGCAGCTCCGGACTAGCGGGAGCCAGCTCCTACGAGCAGTACTTC.

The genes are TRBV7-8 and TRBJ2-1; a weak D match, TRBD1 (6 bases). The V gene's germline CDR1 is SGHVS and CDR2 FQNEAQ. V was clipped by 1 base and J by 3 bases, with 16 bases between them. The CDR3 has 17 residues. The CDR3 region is CASSLVIRGKGYNEQFF. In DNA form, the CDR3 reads TGTGCCAGCAGCTTAGTCATAAGGGGGAAGGGCTACAATGAGCAGTTCTTC.

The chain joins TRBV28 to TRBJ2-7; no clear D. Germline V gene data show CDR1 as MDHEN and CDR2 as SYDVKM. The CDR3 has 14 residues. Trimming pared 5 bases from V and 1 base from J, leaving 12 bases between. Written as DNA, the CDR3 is TGTGCCAGCAGTCTTAGGACGCCTTCCTACGAGCAGTACTTC. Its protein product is CASSLRTPSYEQYF.

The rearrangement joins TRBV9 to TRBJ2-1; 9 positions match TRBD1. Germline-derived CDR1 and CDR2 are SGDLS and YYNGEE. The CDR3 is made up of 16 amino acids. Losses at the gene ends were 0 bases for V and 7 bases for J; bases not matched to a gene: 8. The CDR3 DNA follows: TGTGCCAGCAGCGTAGGAGGGACAGGGCTAATAAATGAGCAGTTCTTC. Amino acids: CASSVGGTGLINEQFF.

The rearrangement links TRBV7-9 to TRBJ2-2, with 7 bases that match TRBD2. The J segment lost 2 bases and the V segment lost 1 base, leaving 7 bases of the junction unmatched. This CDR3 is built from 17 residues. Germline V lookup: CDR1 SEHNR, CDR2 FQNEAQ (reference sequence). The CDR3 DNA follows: TGTGCCAGCAGCTTAGAGCCAGCGGGGATAAACACCGGGGAGCTGTTTTTT. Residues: CASSLEPAGINTGELFF.

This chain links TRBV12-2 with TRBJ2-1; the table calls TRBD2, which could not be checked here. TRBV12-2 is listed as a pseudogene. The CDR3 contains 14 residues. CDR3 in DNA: TGTGCAAGTCGGTCGACTAGCGGGGGGAGTGAGCAGTTCTTC. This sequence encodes CASRSTSGGSEQFF.

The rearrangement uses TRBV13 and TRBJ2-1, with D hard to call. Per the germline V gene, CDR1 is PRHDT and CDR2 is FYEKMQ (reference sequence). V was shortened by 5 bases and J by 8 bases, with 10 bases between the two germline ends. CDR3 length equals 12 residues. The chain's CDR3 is CASSPPTDEQFF. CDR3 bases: TGTGCCAGCAGCCCCCCTACCGATGAGCAGTTCTTC.

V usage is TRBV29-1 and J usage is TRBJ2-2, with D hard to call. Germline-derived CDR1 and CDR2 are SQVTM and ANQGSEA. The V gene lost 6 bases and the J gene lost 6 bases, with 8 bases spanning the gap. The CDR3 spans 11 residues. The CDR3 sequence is CSVVQAGELFF. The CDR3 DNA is TGCAGCGTGGTTCAGGCCGGGGAGCTGTTTTTT.